These 3 T cell receptor beta chains were sequenced from one sample in a study of tumor-infiltrating lymphocytes in localized non-small cell lung cancer. Measured with immunoSEQ multiplex PCR; TCRdb has only the in-frame clones, and not every one. The sample contains just over 9,500 clones, more than 75% of which appear only once. Input material: lung tumor tissue. Source of these receptors: a human donor with non-small cell lung cancer.

The V gene is TRBV2, the J gene TRBJ2-3, with 10 bases fitting TRBD2. Germline V gene lookup returns CDR1 SNHLY and CDR2 FYNNEI. Trimming cost V 4 bases and J 4 bases; bases outside gene matches: 5. This CDR3 is built from 15 residues. The CDR3 DNA follows: TGTGCCAGCAGTGGAGCGGGGGGGCAGGCAGATACGCAGTATTTT. Translated, it gives CASSGAGGQADTQYF.

The chain has TRBV2 and TRBJ2-5; D possibly uses TRBD1 or TRBD2 (5 bases each). The germline CDR1 and CDR2 sequences are SNHLY and FYNNEI. This CDR3 comprises 17 residues. V was shortened by 2 bases and J by 2 bases, with 18 bases between the two germline ends. The CDR3, as DNA: TGTGCCAGCAGTGAATGGGGGTTGGGGACCACTCAAGAGACCCAGTACTTC. This codes for CASSEWGLGTTQETQYF.

The gene calls are TRBV29-1 and TRBJ2-1; 12 bases map to TRBD1. This CDR3 is built from 14 residues. From germline, CDR1 is SQVTM and CDR2 ANQGSEA. V gave up 4 bases and J gave up 7 bases; unmatched junction bases: 5. CDR3 amino acids: CSVGGQGAGNEQFF. The CDR3 nucleotides are TGCAGCGTTGGGGGACAGGGGGCTGGAAATGAGCAGTTCTTC.